One and the same sample provided the 25 T cell receptor beta chains below, sequenced in a study of T cells in women clearing cervical HPV infection. TCRdb's copy holds only in-frame clones and misses some; the assay was immunoSEQ multiplex PCR. This sample contains some 31,000 clones. Sequencing was performed on blood buffy coat. These receptors were taken from a woman aged 18 to 75 with a cervical HPV16 infection that either progressed to CIN3+ or cleared (not recorded which).

Comment on this clone: The sequenced fragment ends 3 residues before the CDR3 boundary, so the rest is inferred from the germline J gene. V and J are TRBV7-2 and TRBJ2-5, with D maybe TRBD2 (6 bases). The V gene lost 1 base and the J gene lost 2 bases, with 8 bases spanning the gap. CDR3 size: 14 residues. Germline CDR1 is SGHTA and CDR2 is FQGNSA. The DNA read from the CDR3 is TGTGCCAGCAGCTTAGGAGGACTACAAGAGACC. The encoded protein is CASSLGGLQET. In full, the CDR3 is CASSLGGLQETQYF.

Comments on this clone: The read comes to an end 3 residues before the CDR3 does, leaving the germline J gene to fill in the end. This chain connects TRBV30 to TRBJ1-3; D is uncertain. V lost 0 bases, J lost 5 bases, and 8 bases lay in between. Germline V lookup: CDR1 GTSNPN, CDR2 SVGIG (reference sequence). The CDR3 consists of 13 residues. Partial CDR3 DNA: TGTGCCTGGAGTGTATCAGGTAGAAACACC. Amino acid sequence: CAWSVSGRNT. The entire CDR3 protein reads CAWSVSGRNTIYF.

As to this clone: Read sequence stops 3 residues before the CDR3 end, and the germline J gene provides the missing end. The V call is TRBV5-1, the J call TRBJ1-2; possible D gene TRBD1, 6 bases. Trimming took 4 bases from V and 3 from J, leaving 13 bases between them. The CDR3 has 14 residues. Germline V gives CDR1 SGHRS, CDR2 YFSETQ. The sequenced part of the CDR3 DNA is TGCGCCAGCAGCCAGACAGGACCCGACTATGGC. It translates to CASSQTGPDYG. The complete CDR3 reads CASSQTGPDYGYTF.

Regarding this clone: One junction end does not reproduce the germline sequence, and a read error may be involved. The observed sequence ends 3 residues before the CDR3 terminus, with the missing tail filled in from the germline J gene. The rearrangement joins TRBV18 to TRBJ2-7; 11 bases align to TRBD2. The germline V gene has CDR1 KGHSH and CDR2 LQKENI. This CDR3 is built from 15 residues. The sequenced part of the CDR3 DNA is TGTGCCGGCTCGTCACTAGCGGGAGTGGTCGACGAG. As protein: CAGSSLAGVVDE. The full CDR3 protein is CAGSSLAGVVDEQYF.

CDR3 region: CASSFGASRGETQYF. The covered CDR3 bases are TGCGCCAGCAGCTTCGGTGCTTCAAGGGGGGAGACC. The chain employs TRBV5-1 and TRBJ2-5; a weak D match, TRBD1 (6 bases). The read terminates 3 residues ahead of where the CDR3 ends, so the germline J gene completes it. From germline, CDR1 is SGHRS and CDR2 YFSETQ. The CDR3 totals 15 residues. V lost 2 bases to trimming and J lost 5 bases, with 16 bases between them.

About this clone itself: Sequencing ends 3 residues short of the CDR3 end; the germline J gene provides the rest. J is TRBJ2-7 and V is TRBV13; D possibly uses TRBD1 or TRBD2 (5 bases each). The V gene's germline CDR1 is PRHDT and CDR2 FYEKMQ (reference sequence). This CDR3 comprises 13 residues. The V end lost 1 base, the J end lost 3 bases, and 7 bases lay between the germline ends. The CDR3 region is CASSLARGYEQYF. CDR3 DNA (partial): TGTGCCAGCAGCTTAGCGAGGGGCTACGAG.

Concerning this clone: The read terminates 3 residues before the CDR3 end, so the remaining end is supplied by the germline J gene. The chain recombines TRBV19 with TRBJ1-5; D possibly corresponds to TRBD1 (5 bases). CDR3 length: 15 residues. CDR1 is LNHDA and CDR2 is SQIVND in the germline V gene (reference sequence). V shed 5 bases and J shed 2 bases, with 13 bases lying between them. Here the CDR3 reads CASSSIRGGNQPQHF. The covered CDR3 bases are TGTGCCAGTAGTTCCATTCGGGGGGGCAATCAGCCC.

Comment on this clone: The missing CDR3 end, 3 residues past where the read stops, is filled in from the germline J gene. The chain is built from TRBV5-5 and TRBJ2-7; 9 bases fit TRBD1. V was pared by 3 bases and J by 3 bases, with 7 bases of the junction left unmatched. This CDR3 region has 15 residues. The germline gives CDR1 SGHKS, CDR2 YYEKEE (reference sequence). CDR3 sequence: CASSSAADRGYEQYF. CDR3 DNA (partial): TGTGCCAGCAGCTCGGCTGCGGACAGGGGCTACGAG.

A remark on this clone: The sequence runs out 3 residues before the end of the CDR3; the remainder is reconstructed from the germline J gene. The chain is built from TRBV7-2 and TRBJ1-5; no firm D call. Trimming left V 5 bases short and J 5 bases short, with 10 bases between. In germline, CDR1 is SGHTA, CDR2 FQGNSA. This CDR3 region has 13 residues. The DNA read from the CDR3 is TGTGCCAGCAGCGCGTCAAGGGATCAGCCC. It yields the protein CASSASRDQP. The full-length CDR3 reads as CASSASRDQPQHF.

Points on this clone: Read coverage stops 3 residues before the CDR3 terminus; the germline J gene supplies the remainder. J is TRBJ2-3 and V is TRBV20-1; 7 positions agree with TRBD2. Germline-derived CDR1 and CDR2 are DFQATT and SNEGSKA (reference sequence). The CDR3 consists of 15 residues. After removal of 3 bases from V and 2 bases from J, the junction contained 8 bases not matched to a gene. The sequenced CDR3 bases are TGCAGTGCTAGTGGAGTGGGAGGGGTCACAGATACG. Translated: CSASGVGGVTDT. The CDR3 reads in full as CSASGVGGVTDTQYF.

The CDR3 protein is CASKQLAGGPYNEQFF. CDR3 bases read: TGTGCCAGTAAACAACTAGCGGGGGGACCTTACAATGAG. The chain carries TRBV19 and TRBJ2-1, with 12 bases fitting TRBD2. The CDR3 goes on 3 residues after the read ends, and that part is filled in from the germline J gene. Germline CDR1 reads LNHDA; CDR2 reads SQIVND (reference sequence). The CDR3 is made up of 16 amino acids. Trimming took 7 bases from V and 4 from J; bases not matched to a gene: 8.

On this clone itself: The read falls 3 residues short of the CDR3 end, and the missing part is taken from the germline J gene. The rearrangement links TRBV18 to TRBJ2-4; 7 bases are a match to TRBD1. CDR1 and CDR2 (germline): KGHSH, LQKENI. The CDR3 totals 16 residues. Partial CDR3 DNA: TGTGCCAGCTCAGACCAGGGTGACAGGGCAAGTTATGGT. Amino acid sequence: CASSDQGDRASYG. The full CDR3 sequence reads CASSDQGDRASYGQYF.

CDR3 region: CASSSFRDRDEKLFF. The sequenced CDR3 bases are TGCGCCAGCAGTTCATTCCGGGACAGGGATGAAAAA. The chain joins TRBV10-1 to TRBJ1-4; 9 nucleotides line up with TRBD1. The read gets to within 3 residues of the CDR3 end, and the germline J gene fills in the rest. The CDR3 is 15 residues long. The germline V gene has CDR1 WNHNN and CDR2 SYGVQD (reference sequence). With V trimmed by 5 bases and J by 6 bases, 7 bases remained unmatched.

A note on this clone: The CDR3 end is not reached by the read, which stops 3 residues before it; the germline J gene fills it in. The V and J genes are TRBV20-1 and TRBJ1-6, with 10 bases identical to TRBD1. Trimming cost V 3 bases and J 7 bases; bases outside gene matches: 9. Germline CDR1 DFQATT, CDR2 SNEGSKA (reference sequence). The CDR3 contains 16 residues. Incomplete CDR3 DNA: TGCAGTGCTAGGCCGGGACAGGGGACTAAAAATTCACCC. Amino acids: CSARPGQGTKNSP. The whole CDR3 sequence is CSARPGQGTKNSPLHF.

Worth noting for this clone: The read terminates 3 residues ahead of where the CDR3 ends, so the germline J gene completes it. This sequence joins TRBV20-1 and TRBJ2-7; 8 nucleotides agree with TRBD2. The ends lost 6 bases at V and 3 bases at J; junction bases unmatched: 10. The CDR3 is 14 amino acids. In germline, CDR1 is DFQATT, CDR2 SNEGSKA (reference sequence). Partial CDR3 DNA: TGCAGTGCGCCAGCTAGCGGGTTAGACTACGAG. The encoded protein is CSAPASGLDYE. The complete CDR3 sequence is CSAPASGLDYEQYF.

About this clone: The read finishes 3 residues shy of the CDR3 end, and the germline J gene is used to complete it. J is TRBJ2-7 and V is TRBV6-1, with D possibly matching TRBD2 (6 bases). The CDR3 spans 15 residues. V was pared by 2 bases and J by 2 bases, with 13 bases between. Germline values: CDR1 MNHNS, CDR2 SASEGT. CDR3 DNA, as far as it was read: TGTGCCAGCAGTGAATCCCCGGGACTCCCCTACGAG. This gives the protein CASSESPGLPYE. The entire CDR3 protein reads CASSESPGLPYEQYF.

With respect to this clone: The observed sequence ends 3 residues before the CDR3 terminus, with the missing tail filled in from the germline J gene. The chain uses TRBV29-1 and TRBJ1-1; a weak D match, TRBD1 (5 bases). Germline V gene sequence: CDR1 SQVTM, CDR2 ANQGSEA. The CDR3 has 13 amino acids. The ends were cut back, 3 bases at V and 5 bases at J, with 13 bases in the middle. CDR3: CSVDQGVGTEAFF. Partial CDR3 DNA: TGCAGCGTTGATCAAGGGGTAGGTACTGAA.

Details on this clone: The CDR3 is cut off 3 residues early in the read; its end comes from the germline J gene. The rearrangement joins TRBV25-1 to TRBJ2-2, with 7 bases fitting TRBD1. Germline CDR1 and CDR2: MGHDK and SYGVNS. The CDR3 contains 16 residues. J lost 1 base, V lost 6 bases, and 8 bases had no gene match. Partial CDR3 DNA: TGTGCCAGCAGCAAACCGGGACAGAGGAACACCGGGGAG. Protein sequence: CASSKPGQRNTGE. The entire CDR3 protein is CASSKPGQRNTGELFF.

For this clone: The CDR3 end lies 3 residues beyond the end of the read and is filled in from the germline J gene. Different DNA sequences within this sample yield the same CDR3. The chain couples TRBV4-1 to TRBJ1-1; D is perhaps TRBD1 (6 bases). V shed 0 bases and J shed 6 bases, with 14 bases lying between them. CDR3 size: 15 residues. Germline V gene data show CDR1 as MGHRA and CDR2 as YSYEKL. The sequenced part of the CDR3 DNA is TGCGCCAGCAGCCAAGAGAGACAGGTCCCATCTGAA. Its protein is CASSQERQVPSE. The complete CDR3 protein is CASSQERQVPSEAFF.

Worth noting for this clone: The read ends 3 residues shy of where the CDR3 ends; the end is completed using the germline J gene. The gene calls are TRBV24-1 and TRBJ2-3, with D perhaps matching TRBD2 (5 bases). Looked up from germline, CDR1 is KGHDR and CDR2 is SFDVKD. Trimming cost V 4 bases and J 1 base, with 17 bases left between them. The CDR3 has 17 amino acids. CDR3 DNA, as far as it was read: TGTGCCACCAGTGAATACGCAGGAGGAGCGGGCACAGATACG. This gives the protein CATSEYAGGAGTDT. In full, the CDR3 is CATSEYAGGAGTDTQYF.

For this clone: The observed sequence ends 3 residues before the CDR3 terminus, with the missing tail filled in from the germline J gene. The chain carries TRBV7-6 and TRBJ2-7, with 12 positions matching TRBD2. This CDR3 is 18 amino acids long. Unmatched junction bases numbered 11, after V lost 3 bases and J lost 2 bases. The germline CDR1 and CDR2 sequences are SGHVS and FNYEAQ. The covered CDR3 bases are TGTGCCAGCAGCTTGAGGCCAAGACTAGCGGGAGACACCTACGAG. Protein: CASSLRPRLAGDTYE. The complete CDR3 sequence is CASSLRPRLAGDTYEQYF.

Notes on this clone: The read terminates 3 residues before the CDR3 end, so the remaining end is supplied by the germline J gene. This sequence joins TRBV7-2 and TRBJ1-2; 10 positions match TRBD1. J gave up 5 bases and V 8 bases, and 8 bases lay outside the gene matches. The CDR3 length is 14 residues. In germline, CDR1 is SGHTA, CDR2 FQGNSA. The chain's CDR3 is CASSPDRGRYGYTF. The DNA read from the CDR3 is TGTGCCAGCTCACCAGACAGGGGGCGATATGGC.

As regards this clone: The CDR3 end is not reached by the read, which stops 3 residues before it; the germline J gene fills it in. V usage is TRBV7-7 and J usage is TRBJ2-5; possible D gene TRBD2, 6 bases. Trimming shortened V by 4 bases and J by 4 bases, and 16 bases separated the two germline ends. The CDR3 contains 15 residues. Germline V lookup: CDR1 SSHAT, CDR2 FNYEAQ (reference sequence). The CDR3 sequence is CASSSKRAERETQYF. Incomplete CDR3 DNA: TGTGCCAGCAGCTCTAAGCGGGCTGAGAGAGAGACC. Complete variable domain (other parts from reference TRBV7-7 and TRBJ2-5): GAGVSQSPRYKVTKRGQDVTLRCDPISSHATLYWYQQALGQGPEFLTYFNYEAQPDKSGLPSDRFSAERPEGSISTLTIQRTEQRDSAMYRCASSSKRAERETQYFGPGTRLLVL.

In regard to this clone: From the germline J gene comes the end of the CDR3, since the read stops 3 residues before it. The gene calls are TRBV7-8 and TRBJ2-5, with 10 bases identical to TRBD2. The CDR3 loop spans 16 amino acids. Germline CDR1 is SGHVS and CDR2 is FQNEAQ. The trim removed 3 bases at V and 1 base at J, leaving 5 bases unmatched. CDR3 residues: CASSLTGTSAQETQYF. The CDR3 DNA, read in part, is TGTGCCAGCAGCTTGACCGGGACTAGCGCCCAAGAGACC.

Comments on this clone: The CDR3 extends 3 residues past the end of the read, so its final part is completed from the germline J gene. V and J are TRBV7-9 and TRBJ1-2; D gene unclear. The CDR3 spans 13 residues. In germline, CDR1 is SEHNR, CDR2 FQNEAQ (reference sequence). CDR3 DNA, as far as it was read: TGTGCCAGCAGCTTAGCAGCACGGGGTGAC. This sequence encodes CASSLAARGD. The full CDR3 reads CASSLAARGDYTF. Using reference TRBV7-9 and TRBJ1-2 for the parts outside the CDR3, the full variable domain is DTGVSQNPRHKITKRGQNVTFRCDPISEHNRLYWYRQTLGQGPEFLTYFQNEAQLEKSRLLSDRFSAERPKGSFSTLEIQRTEQGDSAMYLCASSLAARGDYTFGSGTRLTVV.